The TCR beta chain described here comes from a study of spatial heterogeneity in lung cancer. Overall study results and limits: Expanded intratumoral alpha and beta TCR counts tracked tumor mutation counts.

The CDR3 is made up of 14 amino acids. The V segment lost 5 bases and the J segment 9 bases; nucleotides outside the gene matches: 6. Germline V gene sequence: CDR1 DFQATT, CDR2 SNEGSKA (reference sequence). In the library, each TCR cDNA molecule bore its own unique molecular identifier. TCRdb reprocessed the 5' RACE reads via MiXCR and lists one record per CDR3 protein. The data hold over 900 distinct CDR3 sequences, with roughly 4.1% observed a single time. By frequency in the sample, this clonotype is medium-sized. Its antigen is unknown. As to time point: sample taken at primary tumor resection. The donors comprised about 70 untreated early-stage non-small cell lung cancer patients. Unsorted whole RNA from tumor, nontumor lung or frozen PBMC underwent sequencing.

This TCR was recovered from a male donor with early-stage non-small cell lung cancer. V usage is TRBV20-1 and J usage is TRBJ2-1; 14 bases are shared with TRBD2. The sequencing here drew on lung tumor tissue, taken at surgery. For the CDR3, the DNA is TGCAGTGCTTGGGGGACTAGCGGGGGCGGTGAGCAGTTCTTC. Translated: CSAWGTSGGGEQFF.